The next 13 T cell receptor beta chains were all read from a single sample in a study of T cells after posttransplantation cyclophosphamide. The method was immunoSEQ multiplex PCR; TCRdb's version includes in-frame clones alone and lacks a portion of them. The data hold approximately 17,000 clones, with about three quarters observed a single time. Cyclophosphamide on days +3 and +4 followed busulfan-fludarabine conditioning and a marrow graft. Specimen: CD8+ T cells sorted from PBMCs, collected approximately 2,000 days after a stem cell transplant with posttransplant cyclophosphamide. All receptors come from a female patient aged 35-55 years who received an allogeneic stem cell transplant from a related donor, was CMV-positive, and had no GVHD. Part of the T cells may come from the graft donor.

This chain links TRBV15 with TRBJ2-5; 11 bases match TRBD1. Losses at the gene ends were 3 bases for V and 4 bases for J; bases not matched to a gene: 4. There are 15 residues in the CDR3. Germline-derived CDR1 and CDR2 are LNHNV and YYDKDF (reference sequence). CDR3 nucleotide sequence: TGTGCCACCAGCAGTGAAGGGACAGGGGGAGAGACCCAGTACTTC. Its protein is CATSSEGTGGETQYF.

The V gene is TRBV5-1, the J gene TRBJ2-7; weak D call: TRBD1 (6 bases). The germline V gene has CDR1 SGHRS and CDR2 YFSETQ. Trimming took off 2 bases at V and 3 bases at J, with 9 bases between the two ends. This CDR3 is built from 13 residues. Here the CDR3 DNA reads TGCGCCAGCAGCTTCCGGGACAACTACGAGCAGTACTTC. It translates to CASSFRDNYEQYF.

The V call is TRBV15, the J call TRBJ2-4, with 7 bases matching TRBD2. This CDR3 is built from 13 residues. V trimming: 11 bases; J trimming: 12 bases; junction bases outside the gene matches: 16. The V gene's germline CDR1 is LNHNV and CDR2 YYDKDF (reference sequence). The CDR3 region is CAAGDYYESAQYF. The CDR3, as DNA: TGTGCCGCCGGGGACTACTACGAATCCGCTCAGTACTTC.

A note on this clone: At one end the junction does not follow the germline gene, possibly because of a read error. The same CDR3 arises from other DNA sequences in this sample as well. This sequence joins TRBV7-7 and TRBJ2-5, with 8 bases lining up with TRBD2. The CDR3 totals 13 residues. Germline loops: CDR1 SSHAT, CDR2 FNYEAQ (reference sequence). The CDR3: CASSSGGGETQYF. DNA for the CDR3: TGTGCTAGCAGCAGCGGGGGTGGCGAGACCCAGTACTTC.

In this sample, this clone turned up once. The CDR3 sequence is CASSGQGAIDYGYTF. As DNA, the CDR3 is TGTGCCAGCAGCGGACAGGGGGCGATTGACTATGGCTACACCTTC. The chain employs TRBV11-2 and TRBJ1-2; 11 bases are a match to TRBD1. Germline V gene lookup returns CDR1 SGHAT and CDR2 FQNNGV. The CDR3 runs to 15 residues. The V segment lost 5 bases and the J segment 3 bases; nucleotides outside the gene matches: 5.

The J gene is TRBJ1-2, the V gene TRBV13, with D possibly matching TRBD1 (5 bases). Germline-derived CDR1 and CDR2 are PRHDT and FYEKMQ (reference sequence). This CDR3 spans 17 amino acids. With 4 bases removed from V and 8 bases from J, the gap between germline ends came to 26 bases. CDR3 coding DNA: TGTGCCAGCAGCTATTTCCTAGGCGGAGGGGCCGGAGGGGGCTACACCTTC. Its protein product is CASSYFLGGGAGGGYTF.

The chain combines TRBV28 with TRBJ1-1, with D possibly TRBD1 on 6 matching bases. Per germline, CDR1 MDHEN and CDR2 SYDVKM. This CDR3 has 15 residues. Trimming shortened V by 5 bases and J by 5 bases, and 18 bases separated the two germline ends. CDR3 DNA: TGTGCCAGCAGTCACCTCTACAGGGTTAATACTGAAGCTTTCTTT. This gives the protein CASSHLYRVNTEAFF.

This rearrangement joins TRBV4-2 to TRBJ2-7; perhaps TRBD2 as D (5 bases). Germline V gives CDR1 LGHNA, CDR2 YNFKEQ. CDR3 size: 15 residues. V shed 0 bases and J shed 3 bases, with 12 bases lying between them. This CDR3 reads CASSQEFIGSYEQYF. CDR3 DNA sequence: TGTGCCAGCAGCCAAGAGTTTATTGGGAGCTACGAGCAGTACTTC.

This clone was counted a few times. For the CDR3, the DNA is TGTGCCAGCAGCCACGGGACTTTGCAAGAGACCCAGTACTTC. This gives the protein CASSHGTLQETQYF. The rearrangement uses TRBV5-6 and TRBJ2-5; tentative D call: TRBD2 (6 bases). Per germline, CDR1 SGHDT and CDR2 YYEEEE. The V end lost 4 bases, the J end lost 2 bases, and 12 bases lay between the germline ends. The CDR3 runs to 14 residues.

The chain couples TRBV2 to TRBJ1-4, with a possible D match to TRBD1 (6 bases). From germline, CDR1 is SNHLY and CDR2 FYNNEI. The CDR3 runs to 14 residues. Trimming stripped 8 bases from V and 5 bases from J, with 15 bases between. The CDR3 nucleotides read TGTGCCAGCGGAGAGGGGGTGAGCAATGAAAAACTGTTTTTT. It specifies CASGEGVSNEKLFF.

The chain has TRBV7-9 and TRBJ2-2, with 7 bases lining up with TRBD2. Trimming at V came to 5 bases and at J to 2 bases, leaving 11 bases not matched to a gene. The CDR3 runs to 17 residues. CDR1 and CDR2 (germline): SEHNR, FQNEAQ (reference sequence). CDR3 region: CASSPREVGDNTGELFF. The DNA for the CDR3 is TGTGCCAGCAGCCCCCGGGAGGTTGGAGATAACACCGGGGAGCTGTTTTTT.

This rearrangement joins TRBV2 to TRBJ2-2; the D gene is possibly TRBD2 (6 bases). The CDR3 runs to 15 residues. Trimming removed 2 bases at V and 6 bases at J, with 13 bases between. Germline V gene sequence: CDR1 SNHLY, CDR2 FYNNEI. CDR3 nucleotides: TGTGCCAGCAGTGAACAAGGAGGGGTCCCCGGGGAGCTGTTTTTT. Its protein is CASSEQGGVPGELFF. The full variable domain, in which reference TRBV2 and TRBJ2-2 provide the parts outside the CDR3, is EPEVTQTPSHQVTQMGQEVILRCVPISNHLYFYWYRQILGQKVEFLVSFYNNEISEKSEIFDDQFSVERPDGSNFTLKIRSTKLEDSAMYFCASSEQGGVPGELFFGEGSRLTVL.

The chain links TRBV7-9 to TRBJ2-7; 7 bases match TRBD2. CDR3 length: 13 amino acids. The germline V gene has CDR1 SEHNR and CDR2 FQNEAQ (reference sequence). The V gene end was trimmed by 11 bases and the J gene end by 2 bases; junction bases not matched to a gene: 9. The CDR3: CASWGGDPYEQYF. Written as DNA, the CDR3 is TGTGCCTCCTGGGGGGGGGACCCCTACGAGCAGTACTTC.